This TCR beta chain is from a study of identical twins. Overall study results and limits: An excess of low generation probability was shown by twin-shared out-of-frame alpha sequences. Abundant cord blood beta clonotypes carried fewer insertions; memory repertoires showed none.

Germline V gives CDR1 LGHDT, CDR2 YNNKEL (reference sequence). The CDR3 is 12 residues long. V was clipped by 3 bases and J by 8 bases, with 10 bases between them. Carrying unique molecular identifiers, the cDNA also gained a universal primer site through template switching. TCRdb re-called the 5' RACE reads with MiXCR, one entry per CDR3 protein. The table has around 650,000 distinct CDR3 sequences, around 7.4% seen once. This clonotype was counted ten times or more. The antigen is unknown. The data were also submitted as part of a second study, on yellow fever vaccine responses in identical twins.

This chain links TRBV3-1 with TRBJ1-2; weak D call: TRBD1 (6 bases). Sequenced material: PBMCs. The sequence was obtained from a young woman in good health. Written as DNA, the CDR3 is TGTGCCAGCAGCCAGGGGGCGAGGGGCTACACCTTC. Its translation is CASSQGARGYTF.